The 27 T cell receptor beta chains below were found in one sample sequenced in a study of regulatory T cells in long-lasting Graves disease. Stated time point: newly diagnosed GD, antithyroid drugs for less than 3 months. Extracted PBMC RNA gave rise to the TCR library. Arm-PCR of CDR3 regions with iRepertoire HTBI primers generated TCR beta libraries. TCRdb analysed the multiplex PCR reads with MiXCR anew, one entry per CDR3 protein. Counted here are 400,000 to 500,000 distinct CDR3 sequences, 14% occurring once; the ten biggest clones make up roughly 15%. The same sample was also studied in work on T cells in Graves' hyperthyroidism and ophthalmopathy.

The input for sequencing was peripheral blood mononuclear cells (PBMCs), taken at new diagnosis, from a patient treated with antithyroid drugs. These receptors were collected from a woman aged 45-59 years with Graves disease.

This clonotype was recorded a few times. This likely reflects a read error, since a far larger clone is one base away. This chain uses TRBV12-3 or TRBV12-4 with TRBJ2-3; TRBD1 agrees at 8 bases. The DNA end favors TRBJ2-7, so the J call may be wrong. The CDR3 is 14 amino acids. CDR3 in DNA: TGTGCCAGCAGTACGGACAGGGAGAGCTACGGGCAGTACTTC. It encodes CASSTDRESYGQYF.

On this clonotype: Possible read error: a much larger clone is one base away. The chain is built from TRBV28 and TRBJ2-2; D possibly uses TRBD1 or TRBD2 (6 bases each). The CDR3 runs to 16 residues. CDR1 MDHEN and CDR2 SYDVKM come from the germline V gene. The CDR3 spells CASSSGGRDRSGELLF. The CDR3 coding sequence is TGTGCCAGCAGTTCTGGGGGGCGCGATCGTTCCGGGGAGCTGCTTTTT.

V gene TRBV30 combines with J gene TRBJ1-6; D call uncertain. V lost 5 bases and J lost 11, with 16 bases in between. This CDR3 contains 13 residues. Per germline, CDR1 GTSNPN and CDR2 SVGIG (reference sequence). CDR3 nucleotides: TGTGCCTGGGGGAGGTCTGGGGAGACACCCCTCCACTTT. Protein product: CAWGRSGETPLHF.

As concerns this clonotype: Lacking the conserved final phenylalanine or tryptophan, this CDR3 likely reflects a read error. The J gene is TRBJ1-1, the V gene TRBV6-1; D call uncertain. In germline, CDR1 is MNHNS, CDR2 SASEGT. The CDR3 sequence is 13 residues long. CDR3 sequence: CASLGSLNTGAFS. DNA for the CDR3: TGTGCCAGCCTTGGCAGCCTGAACACTGGAGCTTTCTCT.

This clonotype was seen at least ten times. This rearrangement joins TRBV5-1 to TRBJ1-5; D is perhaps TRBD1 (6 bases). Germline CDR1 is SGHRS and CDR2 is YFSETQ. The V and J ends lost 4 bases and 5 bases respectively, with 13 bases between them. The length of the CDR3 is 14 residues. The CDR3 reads CASSEDSRYQPQHF. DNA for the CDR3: TGCGCCAGCAGCGAGGACAGCCGATATCAGCCCCAGCATTTT.

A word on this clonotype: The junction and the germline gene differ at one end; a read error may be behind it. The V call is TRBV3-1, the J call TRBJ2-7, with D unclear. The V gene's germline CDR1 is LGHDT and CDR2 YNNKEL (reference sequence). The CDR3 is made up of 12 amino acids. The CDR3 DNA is TGTGCCAACAGCCAAACCGGTTACGAGCAGTACTTC. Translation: CANSQTGYEQYF.

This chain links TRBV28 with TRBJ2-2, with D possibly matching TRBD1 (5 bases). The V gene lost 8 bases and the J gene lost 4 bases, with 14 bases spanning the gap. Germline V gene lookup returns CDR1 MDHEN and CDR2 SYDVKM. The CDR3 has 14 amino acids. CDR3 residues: CASHSGPLTGELFF. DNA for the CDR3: TGTGCCAGCCATTCAGGGCCGCTCACCGGGGAGCTGTTTTTT.

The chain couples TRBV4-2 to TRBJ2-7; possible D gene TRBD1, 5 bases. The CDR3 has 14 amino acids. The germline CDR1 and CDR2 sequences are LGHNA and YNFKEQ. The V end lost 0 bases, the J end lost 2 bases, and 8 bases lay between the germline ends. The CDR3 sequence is CASSQEVTAYEQYF. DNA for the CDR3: TGTGCCAGCAGCCAAGAGGTGACAGCCTACGAGCAGTACTTC.

DNA of the CDR3: TGTGCCAGCAGCGCACTTATTGAGCGGGAGAGACAAGAGACCCAGTACTTC. Its protein is CASSALIERERQETQYF. The V call is TRBV5-6, the J call TRBJ2-5; 8 bases are shared with TRBD2. The germline V gene has CDR1 SGHDT and CDR2 YYEEEE. After removal of 4 bases from V and 2 bases from J, the junction contained 13 bases not matched to a gene. The CDR3 totals 17 residues. Full variable domain (outside the CDR3, taken from reference TRBV5-6 and TRBJ2-5): DAGVTQSPTHLIKTRGQQVTLRCSPKSGHDTVSWYQQALGQGPQFIFQYYEEEERQRGNFPDRFSGHQFPNYSSELNVNALLLGDSALYLCASSALIERERQETQYFGPGTRLLVL.

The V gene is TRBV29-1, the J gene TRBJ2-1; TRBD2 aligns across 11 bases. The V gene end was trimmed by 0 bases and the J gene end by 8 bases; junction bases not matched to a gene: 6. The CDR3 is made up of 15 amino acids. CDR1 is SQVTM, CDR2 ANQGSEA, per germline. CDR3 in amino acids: CSVEDLSGRAYEQFF. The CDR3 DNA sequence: TGCAGCGTTGAAGACCTTAGCGGGAGGGCCTATGAGCAGTTCTTC.

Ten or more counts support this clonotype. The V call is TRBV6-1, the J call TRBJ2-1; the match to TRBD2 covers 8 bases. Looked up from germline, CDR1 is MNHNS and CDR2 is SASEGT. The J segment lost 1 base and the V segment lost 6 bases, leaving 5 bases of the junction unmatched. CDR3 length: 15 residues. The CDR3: CASSKRGGSYNEQFF. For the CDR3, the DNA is TGTGCCAGCAGCAAACGGGGGGGGTCCTACAATGAGCAGTTCTTC.

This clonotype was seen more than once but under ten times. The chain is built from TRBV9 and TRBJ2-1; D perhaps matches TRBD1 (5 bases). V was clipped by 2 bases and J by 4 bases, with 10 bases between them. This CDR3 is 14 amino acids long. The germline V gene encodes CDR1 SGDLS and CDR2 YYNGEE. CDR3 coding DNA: TGTGCCAGCAGCGTCCAGGGCCAATACAATGAGCAGTTCTTC. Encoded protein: CASSVQGQYNEQFF.

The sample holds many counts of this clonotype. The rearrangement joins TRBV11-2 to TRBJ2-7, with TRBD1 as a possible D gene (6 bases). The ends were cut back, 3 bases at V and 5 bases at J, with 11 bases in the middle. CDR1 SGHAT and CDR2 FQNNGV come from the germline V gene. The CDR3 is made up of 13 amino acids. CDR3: CASSFKAGDEQYF. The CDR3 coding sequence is TGTGCCAGCAGCTTTAAGGCAGGGGACGAGCAGTACTTC.

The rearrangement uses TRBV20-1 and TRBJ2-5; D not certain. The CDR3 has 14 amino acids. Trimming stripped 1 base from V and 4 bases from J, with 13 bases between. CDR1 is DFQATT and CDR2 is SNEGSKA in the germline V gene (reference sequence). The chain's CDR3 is CSARVRPAAETQYF. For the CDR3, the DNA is TGCAGTGCTAGAGTCAGGCCCGCGGCAGAGACCCAGTACTTC.

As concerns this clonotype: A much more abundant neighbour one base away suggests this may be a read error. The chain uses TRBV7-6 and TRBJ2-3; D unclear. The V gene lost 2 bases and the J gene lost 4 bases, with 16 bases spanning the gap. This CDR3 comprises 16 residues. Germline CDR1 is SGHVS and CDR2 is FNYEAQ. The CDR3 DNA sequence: TGTGCCAGCAGCTTAAATCGCGGCGGCCTCTCAGATACGCAGTATTTT. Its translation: CASSLNRGGLSDTQYF.

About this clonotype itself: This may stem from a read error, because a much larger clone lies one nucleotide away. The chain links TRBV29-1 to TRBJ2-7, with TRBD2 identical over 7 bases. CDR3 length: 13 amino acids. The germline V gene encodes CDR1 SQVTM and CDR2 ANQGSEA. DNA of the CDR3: TGCGGCTTCACCGGGACTATCTCTACGGTGCAGTACTTC. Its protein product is CGFTGTISTVQYF.

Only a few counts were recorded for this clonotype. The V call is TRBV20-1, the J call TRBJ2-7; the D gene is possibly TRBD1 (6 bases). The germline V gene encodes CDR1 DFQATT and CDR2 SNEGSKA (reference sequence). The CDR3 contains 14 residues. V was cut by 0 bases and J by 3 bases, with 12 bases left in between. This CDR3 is CSARDSTGNYEQYF. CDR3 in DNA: TGCAGTGCTAGAGATTCTACAGGGAACTACGAGCAGTACTTC.

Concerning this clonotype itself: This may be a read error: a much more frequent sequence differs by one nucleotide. CDR3 sequence reads: CASSFSGLPLYEQYF. CDR3 DNA sequence: TGCGCCAGCAGCTTCTCGGGACTCCCTCTCTACGAGCAGTACTTC. This chain connects TRBV5-1 to TRBJ2-7; the D gene is possibly TRBD2 (6 bases). Germline assignment: CDR1 SGHRS and CDR2 YFSETQ. The length of the CDR3 is 15 residues. V gave up 2 bases and J gave up 3 bases, with 15 bases separating them.

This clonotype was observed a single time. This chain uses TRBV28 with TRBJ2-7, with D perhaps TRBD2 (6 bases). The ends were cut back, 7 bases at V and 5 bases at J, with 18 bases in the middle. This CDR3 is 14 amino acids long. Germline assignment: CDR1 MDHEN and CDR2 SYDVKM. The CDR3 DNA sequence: TGTGCCAGCACCGCCGGGACTGGGTTTCACGAGCAGTACTTC. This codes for CASTAGTGFHEQYF.

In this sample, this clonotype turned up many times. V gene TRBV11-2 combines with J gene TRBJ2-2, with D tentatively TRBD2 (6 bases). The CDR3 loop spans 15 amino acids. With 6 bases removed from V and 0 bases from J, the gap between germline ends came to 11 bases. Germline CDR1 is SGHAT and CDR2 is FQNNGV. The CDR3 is CASSYSGTNTGELFF. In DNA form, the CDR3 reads TGTGCCAGCAGTTATAGCGGAACGAACACCGGGGAGCTGTTTTTT.

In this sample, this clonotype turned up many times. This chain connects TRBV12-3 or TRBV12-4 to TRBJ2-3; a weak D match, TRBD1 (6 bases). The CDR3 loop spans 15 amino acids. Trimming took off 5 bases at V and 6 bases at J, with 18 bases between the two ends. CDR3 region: CASSPQGLISDTQYF. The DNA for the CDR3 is TGTGCCAGCAGTCCTCAGGGGCTAATTTCGGATACGCAGTATTTT.

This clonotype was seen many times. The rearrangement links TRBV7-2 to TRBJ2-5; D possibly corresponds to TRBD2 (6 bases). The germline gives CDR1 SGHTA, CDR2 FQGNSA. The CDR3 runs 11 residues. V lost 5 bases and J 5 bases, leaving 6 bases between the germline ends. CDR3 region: CASSGGETQYF. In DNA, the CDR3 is TGTGCCAGCAGCGGGGGGGAGACCCAGTACTTC.

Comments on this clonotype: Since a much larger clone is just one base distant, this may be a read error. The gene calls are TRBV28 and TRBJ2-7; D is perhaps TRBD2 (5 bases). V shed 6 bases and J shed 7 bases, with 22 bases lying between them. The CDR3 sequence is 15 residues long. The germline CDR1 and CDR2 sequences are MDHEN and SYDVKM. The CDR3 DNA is TGTGCCAGCAGGACTCCTAGCAGCATATACAATGAGCAGTACTTC. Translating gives CASRTPSSIYNEQYF. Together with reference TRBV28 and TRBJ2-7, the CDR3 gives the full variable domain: DVKVTQSSRYLVKRTGEKVFLECVQDMDHENMFWYRQDPGLGLRLIYFSYDVKMKEKGDIPEGYSVSREKKERFSLILESASTNQTSMYLCASRTPSSIYNEQYFGPGTRLTVT.

For the CDR3, the DNA is TGCGCCAGCAGCCCAGGACTGCGCACAGATACGCAGTATTTT. This sequence encodes CASSPGLRTDTQYF. The chain links TRBV10-1 to TRBJ2-3; TRBD2 is a possible D gene (5 bases). Germline lookup yields CDR1 WNHNN and CDR2 SYGVQD (reference sequence). V lost 6 bases and J 1 base, leaving 11 bases between the germline ends. This CDR3 is 14 amino acids long.

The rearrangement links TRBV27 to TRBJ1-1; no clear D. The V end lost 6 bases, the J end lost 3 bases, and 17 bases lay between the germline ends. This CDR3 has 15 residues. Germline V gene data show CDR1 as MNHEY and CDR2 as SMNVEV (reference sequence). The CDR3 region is CASSPAPAVYTEAFF. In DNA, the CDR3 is TGTGCCAGCAGCCCCGCCCCCGCAGTCTACACTGAAGCTTTCTTT.

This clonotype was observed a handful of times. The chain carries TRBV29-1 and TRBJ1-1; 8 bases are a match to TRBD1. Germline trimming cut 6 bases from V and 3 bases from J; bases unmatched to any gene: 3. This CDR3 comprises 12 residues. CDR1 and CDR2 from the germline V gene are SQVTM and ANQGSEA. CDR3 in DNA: TGCAGCGTCGGGACAGGTTACACTGAAGCTTTCTTT. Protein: CSVGTGYTEAFF.

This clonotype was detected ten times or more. The CDR3: CASSALAGAPDTQYF. In DNA form, the CDR3 reads TGCGCCAGCAGCGCCTTAGCGGGAGCGCCAGATACGCAGTATTTT. The V and J genes are TRBV5-1 and TRBJ2-3; TRBD2 agrees at 9 bases. The CDR3 length is 15 residues. CDR1 is SGHRS, CDR2 YFSETQ, per germline. V lost 4 bases, J lost 4 bases, and 7 bases stayed unmatched.